Included here is one T cell receptor beta chain sequence, with context. Its antigen remains unidentified. The same CDR3 is also encoded by other DNA sequences in this sample. For every subset, genomic DNA was evenly distributed across several immunoSEQ plates. Per the original methods: As immunoSEQ supplied junction-only sequences (without quality scores), filtering differed. Sequenced by immunoSEQ multiplex PCR; TCRdb stores in-frame clones only, minus some. V, J and clone size were drawn from that table, and D and trimming were deduced from the DNA. Here the sample spans approximately 2,300,000 clones, about nine tenths being singletons. These data come from a study of shared clonotypes between healthy human individuals. Regarding the study as a whole: Sharing across four donors was seen in 5% to 5.5% of naive CD4 clonotypes. Clonotype sharing levels among donors were expected to vary with sequencing depth.

The receptor was isolated from a young man in good health. Some clones in this sample may be carry-over from other donors' samples. Sequencing input: naive CD4+ T cells from PBMCs. The subset was: CD45RA+ positively selected.

CDR3 region: CASSLARNTGELFF. The CDR3 nucleotides are TGTGCCAGCAGCTTAGCGCGGAACACCGGGGAGCTGTTTTTT. The chain uses TRBV7-2 and TRBJ2-2; D call uncertain. V lost 0 bases and J 1 base, leaving 3 bases between the germline ends. Germline V gives CDR1 SGHTA, CDR2 FQGNSA. The CDR3 has 14 amino acids.